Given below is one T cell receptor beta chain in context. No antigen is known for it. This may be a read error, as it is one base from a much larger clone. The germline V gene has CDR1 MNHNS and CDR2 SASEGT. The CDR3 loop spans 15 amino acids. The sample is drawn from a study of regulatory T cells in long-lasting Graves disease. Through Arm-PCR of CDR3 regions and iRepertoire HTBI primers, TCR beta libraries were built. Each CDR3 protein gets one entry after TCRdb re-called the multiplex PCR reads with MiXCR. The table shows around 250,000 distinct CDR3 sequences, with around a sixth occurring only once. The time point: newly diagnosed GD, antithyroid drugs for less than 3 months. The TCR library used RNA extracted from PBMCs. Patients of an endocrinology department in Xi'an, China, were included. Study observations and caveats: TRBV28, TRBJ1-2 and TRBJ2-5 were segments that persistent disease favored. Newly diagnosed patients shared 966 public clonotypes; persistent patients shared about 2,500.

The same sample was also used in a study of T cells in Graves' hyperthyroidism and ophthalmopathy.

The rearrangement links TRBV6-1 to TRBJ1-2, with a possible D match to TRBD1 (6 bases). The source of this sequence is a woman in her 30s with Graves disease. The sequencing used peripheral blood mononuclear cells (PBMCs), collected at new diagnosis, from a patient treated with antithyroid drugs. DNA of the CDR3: TGTGCCAGCAGACGGGTGACAGGAGCTAACTATAGCTACACCTTC. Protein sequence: CASRRVTGANYSYTF.